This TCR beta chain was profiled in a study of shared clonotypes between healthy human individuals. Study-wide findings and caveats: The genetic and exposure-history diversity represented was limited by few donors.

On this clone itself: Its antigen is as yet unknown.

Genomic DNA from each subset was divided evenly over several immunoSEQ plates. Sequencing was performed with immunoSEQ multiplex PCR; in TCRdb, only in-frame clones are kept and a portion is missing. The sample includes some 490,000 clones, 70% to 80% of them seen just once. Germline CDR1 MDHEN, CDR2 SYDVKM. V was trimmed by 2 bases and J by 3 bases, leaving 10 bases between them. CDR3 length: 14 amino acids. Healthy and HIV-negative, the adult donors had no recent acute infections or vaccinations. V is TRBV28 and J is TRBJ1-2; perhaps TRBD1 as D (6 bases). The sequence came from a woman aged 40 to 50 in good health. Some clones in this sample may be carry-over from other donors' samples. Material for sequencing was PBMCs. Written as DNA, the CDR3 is TGTGCCAGCAGTTTAGGGGGCCGGGACTATGGCTACACCTTC. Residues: CASSLGGRDYGYTF.